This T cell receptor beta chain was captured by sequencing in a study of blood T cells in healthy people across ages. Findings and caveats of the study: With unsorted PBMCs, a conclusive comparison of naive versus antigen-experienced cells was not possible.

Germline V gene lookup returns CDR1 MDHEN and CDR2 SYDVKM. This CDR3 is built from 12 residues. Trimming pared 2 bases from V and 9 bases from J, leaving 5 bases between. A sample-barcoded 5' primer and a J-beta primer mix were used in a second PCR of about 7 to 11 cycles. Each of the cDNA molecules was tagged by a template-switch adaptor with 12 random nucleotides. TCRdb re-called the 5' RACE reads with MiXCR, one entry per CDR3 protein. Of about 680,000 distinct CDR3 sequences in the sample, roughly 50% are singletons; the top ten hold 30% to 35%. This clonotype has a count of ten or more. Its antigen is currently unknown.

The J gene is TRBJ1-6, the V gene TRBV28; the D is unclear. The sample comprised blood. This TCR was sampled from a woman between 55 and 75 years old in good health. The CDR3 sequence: CASSLDRSPLHF. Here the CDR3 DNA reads TGTGCCAGCAGTTTAGATCGTTCACCCCTCCACTTT. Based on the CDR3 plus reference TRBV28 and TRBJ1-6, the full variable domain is DVKVTQSSRYLVKRTGEKVFLECVQDMDHENMFWYRQDPGLGLRLIYFSYDVKMKEKGDIPEGYSVSREKKERFSLILESASTNQTSMYLCASSLDRSPLHFGNGTRLTVT.